Below are 4 T cell receptor beta chains sequenced from a single sample in a study of breast tumors, draining lymph nodes, adjacent tissues (dated by TCRdb to 2016 to 2017). The method behind the library was multiplex PCR. The sequencer listed for this sample is Illumina HiSeq 2000. TCRdb cleaned the public reads at Q25 with fastp, built clones with MiXCR and kept in-frame beta chains. Every CDR3 protein is listed once, alongside the most common genes and DNA of its rows. In all, the sample holds about 15,000 distinct CDR3 sequences, and around 55% of those were seen once. The top ten clonotypes cover about 33% of the sample. The sample taken for sequencing was tumor-adjacent breast tissue. All receptors derive from a female donor with breast cancer. Some clones in this sample may be carry-over from other donors' samples.

At least ten counts were recorded for this clonotype. One junction end does not reproduce the germline sequence, and a read error may be involved. The rearrangement joins TRBV6-5 to TRBJ2-1; 16 bases are shared with TRBD2. CDR3 size: 18 residues. CDR1 MNHEY and CDR2 SVGAGI come from the germline V gene. The CDR3 DNA reads as TGTGCCAGCAGTCACTCCGGGACTAGCGGGAGGGCCAGGAATGAGCAGTTCTTC. Translation: CASSHSGTSGRARNEQFF.

This clonotype has at least ten counts. The chain employs TRBV6-5 and TRBJ1-2; 7 bases fit TRBD1. There are 16 residues in the CDR3. V was pared by 7 bases and J by 3 bases, with 14 bases of the junction left unmatched. CDR1 and CDR2 from the germline V gene are MNHEY and SVGAGI. The CDR3 bases are TGTGCCAGCAAAGGCAGGGGACAGATAGGATACTATGGCTACACCTTC. Its translation: CASKGRGQIGYYGYTF.

This clonotype was seen ten or more times. The rearrangement joins TRBV5-1 to TRBJ1-2, with 11 positions matching TRBD1. Germline loops: CDR1 SGHRS, CDR2 YFSETQ. There are 16 residues in the CDR3. After removal of 0 bases from V and 5 bases from J, the junction contained 6 bases not matched to a gene. CDR3 region: CASSLEGQGGRYGYTF. The CDR3 coding sequence is TGCGCCAGCAGCTTGGAGGGACAGGGGGGAAGGTATGGCTACACCTTC. Using reference TRBV5-1 and TRBJ1-2 for the parts outside the CDR3, the full variable domain is KAGVTQTPRYLIKTRGQQVTLSCSPISGHRSVSWYQQTPGQGLQFLFEYFSETQRNKGNFPGRFSGRQFSNSRSEMNVSTLELGDSALYLCASSLEGQGGRYGYTFGSGTRLTVV.

Only one count was recorded for this clonotype. V usage is TRBV7-2 and J usage is TRBJ2-3; unclear D gene. This CDR3 contains 13 residues. The germline gives CDR1 SGHTA, CDR2 FQGNSA. V was shortened by 10 bases and J by 6 bases, with 17 bases between the two germline ends. The CDR3 sequence is CATRRAPRDTQYF. Written as DNA, the CDR3 is TGTGCCACCAGACGGGCGCCTCGGGATACGCAGTATTTT.